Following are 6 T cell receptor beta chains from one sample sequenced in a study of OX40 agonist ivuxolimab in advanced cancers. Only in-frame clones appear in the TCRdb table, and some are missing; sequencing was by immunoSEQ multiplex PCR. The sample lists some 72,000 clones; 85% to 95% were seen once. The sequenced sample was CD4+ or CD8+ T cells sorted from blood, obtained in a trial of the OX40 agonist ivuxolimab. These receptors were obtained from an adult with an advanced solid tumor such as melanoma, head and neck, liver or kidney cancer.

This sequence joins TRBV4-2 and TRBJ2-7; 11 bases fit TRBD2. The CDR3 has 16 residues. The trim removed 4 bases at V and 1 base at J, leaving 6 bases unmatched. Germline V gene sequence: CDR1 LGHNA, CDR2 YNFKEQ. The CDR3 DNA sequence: TGTGCCAGCAGCCGGGCTAGCGGGAGGCCATCCTACGAGCAGTACTTC. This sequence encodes CASSRASGRPSYEQYF.

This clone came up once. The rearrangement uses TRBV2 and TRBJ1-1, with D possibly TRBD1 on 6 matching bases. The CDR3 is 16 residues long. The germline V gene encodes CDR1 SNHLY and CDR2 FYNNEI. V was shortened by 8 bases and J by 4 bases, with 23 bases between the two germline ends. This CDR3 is CASLRPGELRGTEAFF. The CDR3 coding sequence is TGTGCCAGCCTAAGGCCAGGGGAGCTACGGGGCACTGAAGCTTTCTTT.

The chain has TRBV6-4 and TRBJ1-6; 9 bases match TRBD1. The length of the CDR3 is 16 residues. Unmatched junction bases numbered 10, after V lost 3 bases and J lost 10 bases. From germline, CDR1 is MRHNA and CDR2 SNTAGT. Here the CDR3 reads CASSDSPGQGLSPLHF. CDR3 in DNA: TGTGCCAGCAGTGATTCGCCGGGACAGGGTCTCTCACCCCTCCACTTT.

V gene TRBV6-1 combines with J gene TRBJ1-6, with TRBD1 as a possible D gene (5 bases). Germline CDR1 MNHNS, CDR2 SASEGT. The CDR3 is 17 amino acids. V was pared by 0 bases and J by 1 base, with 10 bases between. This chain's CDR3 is CASSEAGRASYNSPLHF. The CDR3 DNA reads TGTGCCAGCAGTGAAGCGGGGCGGGCGTCCTATAATTCACCCCTCCACTTT.

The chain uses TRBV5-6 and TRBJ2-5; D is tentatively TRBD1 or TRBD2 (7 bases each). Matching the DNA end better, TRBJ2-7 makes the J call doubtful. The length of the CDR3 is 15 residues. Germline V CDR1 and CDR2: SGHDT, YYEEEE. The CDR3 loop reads CASSLREGAPYEQYF. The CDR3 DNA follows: TGTGCCAGCAGCTTGAGGGAGGGGGCCCCCTACGAGCAGTACTTC.

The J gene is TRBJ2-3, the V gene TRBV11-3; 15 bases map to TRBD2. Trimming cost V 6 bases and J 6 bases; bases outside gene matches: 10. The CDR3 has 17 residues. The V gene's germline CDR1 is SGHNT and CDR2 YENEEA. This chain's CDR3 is CASSPGLAGGGSDTQYF. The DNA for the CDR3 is TGTGCCAGCAGTCCGGGACTAGCGGGAGGTGGGTCGGATACGCAGTATTTT. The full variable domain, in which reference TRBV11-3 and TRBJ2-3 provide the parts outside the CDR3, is EAGVVQSPRYKIIEKKQPVAFWCNPISGHNTLYWYLQNLGQGPELLIRYENEEAVDDSQLPKDRFSAERLKGVDSTLKIQPAELGDSAVYLCASSPGLAGGGSDTQYFGPGTRLTVL.